These 5 T cell receptor beta chains were all obtained from the same sample, sequenced in a study of blood T cell repertoires in COVID-19 (TCRdb year 2020). The library was prepared using the immunoSEQ multiplex PCR assay. The table comes from immuneACCESS by way of TCRdb, which keeps in-frame sequences with V and J called. Part of the clones is missing from these tables; in studies checked, under half for an unresolved V gene and the rest for unknown reasons. The sample data list approximately 250,000 clones, and 70% to 90% of these were observed just once. 2% to 2.5% of the sample is in the top ten clones. The specimen was PBMCs or T cells enriched from blood (not recorded which). The receptors shown here come from a woman in her 40s with acute COVID-19.

As regards this clone: Other DNA sequences within the sample encode an identical CDR3. For the CDR3, the DNA is TGTGCCAGCAGCCCACAGGGAAACTATGGCTACACCTTC. Its translation is CASSPQGNYGYTF. V usage is TRBV2 and J usage is TRBJ1-2; TRBD1 might be the D (6 bases). Germline CDR1 reads SNHLY; CDR2 reads FYNNEI. The V and J ends lost 6 bases and 2 bases respectively, with 10 bases between them. CDR3 length: 13 amino acids.

On this clone itself: The junction does not match germline at one end; this may be a read error. The chain couples TRBV6-2 or TRBV6-3 to TRBJ2-5; D possibly corresponds to TRBD1 (6 bases). Germline V gene lookup returns CDR1 MNHEY and CDR2 SVGEGT. The CDR3 is made up of 15 amino acids. CDR3 sequence reads: CASSYSRTVGETQYF. The CDR3 coding sequence is TGTGCCAGCAGCTACTCTCGGACAGTCGGGGAGACCCAGTACTTC.

This clone was seen a few times. The chain joins TRBV6-2 or TRBV6-3 to TRBJ2-7, with D tentatively TRBD1 (6 bases). Trimming cost V 5 bases and J 2 bases, with 16 bases left between them. The germline V gene encodes CDR1 MNHEY and CDR2 SVGEGT. This CDR3 has 15 amino acids. CDR3 loop: CASSMGQTGTYEQYV. In DNA form, the CDR3 reads TGTGCCAGCAGTATGGGTCAAACAGGGACCTACGAGCAGTACGTC.

CDR3 DNA sequence: TGTGCCAGTAAAACGGCGGGGAACACCGGGGAGCTGTTTTTT. This codes for CASKTAGNTGELFF. V and J are TRBV19 and TRBJ2-2; tentatively, D is TRBD2 (5 bases). The germline gives CDR1 LNHDA, CDR2 SQIVND (reference sequence). Trimming shortened V by 7 bases and J by 1 base, and 10 bases separated the two germline ends. This CDR3 is built from 14 residues. Full variable domain (remainder filled in from reference TRBV19 and TRBJ2-2): DGGITQSPKYLFRKEGQNVTLSCEQNLNHDAMYWYRQDPGQGLRLIYYSQIVNDFQKGDIAEGYSVSREKKESFPLTVTSAQKNPTAFYLCASKTAGNTGELFFGEGSRLTVL.

The chain uses TRBV9 and TRBJ2-1, with D tentatively TRBD1 (6 bases). The CDR3 runs 16 residues. Germline V lookup: CDR1 SGDLS, CDR2 YYNGEE. V lost 3 bases, J lost 4 bases, and 17 bases lay in between. The CDR3 DNA sequence: TGTGCCAGCAGCGCAAACCGGGACAACCCGTACAATGAGCAGTTCTTC. Its translation is CASSANRDNPYNEQFF.